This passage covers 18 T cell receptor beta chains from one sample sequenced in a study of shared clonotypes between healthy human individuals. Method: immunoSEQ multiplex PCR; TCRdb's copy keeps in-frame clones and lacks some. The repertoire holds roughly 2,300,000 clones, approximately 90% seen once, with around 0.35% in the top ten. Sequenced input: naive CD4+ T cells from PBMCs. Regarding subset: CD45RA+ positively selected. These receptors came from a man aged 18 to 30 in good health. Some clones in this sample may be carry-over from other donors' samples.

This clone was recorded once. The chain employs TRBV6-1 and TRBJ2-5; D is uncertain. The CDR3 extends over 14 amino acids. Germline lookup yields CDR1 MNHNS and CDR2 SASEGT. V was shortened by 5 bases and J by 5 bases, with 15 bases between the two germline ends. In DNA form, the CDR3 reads TGTGCCAGCAGTCAAACGGTAGTTTACGAGACCCAGTACTTC. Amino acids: CASSQTVVYETQYF.

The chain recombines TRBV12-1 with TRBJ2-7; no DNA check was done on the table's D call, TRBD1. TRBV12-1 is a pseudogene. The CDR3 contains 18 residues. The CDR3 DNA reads TGTGCCAGCAGCTTTGCGCAGAGCGGGACAGGGGGCCCCTACGAGCAGTACTTC. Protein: CASSFAQSGTGGPYEQYF.

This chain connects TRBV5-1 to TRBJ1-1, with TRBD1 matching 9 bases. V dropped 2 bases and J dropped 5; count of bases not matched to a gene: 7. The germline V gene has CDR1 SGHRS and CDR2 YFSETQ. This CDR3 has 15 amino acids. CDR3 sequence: CASSFRTGGRTEAFF. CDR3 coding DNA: TGCGCCAGCAGCTTTCGTACAGGGGGCAGGACTGAAGCTTTCTTT.

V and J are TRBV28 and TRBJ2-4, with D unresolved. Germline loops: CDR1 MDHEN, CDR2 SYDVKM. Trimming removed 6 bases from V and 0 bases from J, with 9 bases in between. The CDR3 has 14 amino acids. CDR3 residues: CASRRGLAKNIQYF. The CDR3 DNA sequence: TGTGCCAGCAGACGTGGTTTAGCCAAAAACATTCAGTACTTC.

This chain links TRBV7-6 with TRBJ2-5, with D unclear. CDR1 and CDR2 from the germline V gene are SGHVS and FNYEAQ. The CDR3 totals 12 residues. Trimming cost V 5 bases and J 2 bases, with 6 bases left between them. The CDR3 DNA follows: TGTGCCAGCAGCCCAACTCAAGAGACCCAGTACTTC. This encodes CASSPTQETQYF.

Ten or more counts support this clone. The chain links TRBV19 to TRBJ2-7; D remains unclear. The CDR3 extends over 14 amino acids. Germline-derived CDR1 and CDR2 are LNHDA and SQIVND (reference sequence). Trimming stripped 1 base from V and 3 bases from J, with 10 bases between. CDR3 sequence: CASSIVGQIYEQYF. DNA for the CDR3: TGTGCCAGTAGTATAGTCGGGCAGATCTACGAGCAGTACTTC.

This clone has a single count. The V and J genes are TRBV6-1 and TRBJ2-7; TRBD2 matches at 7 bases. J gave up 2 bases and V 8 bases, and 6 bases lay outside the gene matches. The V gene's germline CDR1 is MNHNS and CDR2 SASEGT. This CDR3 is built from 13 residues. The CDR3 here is CASRPGGTYEQYF. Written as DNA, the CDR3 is TGTGCCAGCCGCCCGGGGGGTACCTACGAGCAGTACTTC.

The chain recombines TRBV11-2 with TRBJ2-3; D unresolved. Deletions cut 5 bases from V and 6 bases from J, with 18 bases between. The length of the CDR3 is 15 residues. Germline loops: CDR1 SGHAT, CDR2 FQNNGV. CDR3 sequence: CASSPQLGNWDTQYF. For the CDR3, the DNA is TGTGCCAGCAGCCCCCAACTGGGAAACTGGGATACGCAGTATTTT.

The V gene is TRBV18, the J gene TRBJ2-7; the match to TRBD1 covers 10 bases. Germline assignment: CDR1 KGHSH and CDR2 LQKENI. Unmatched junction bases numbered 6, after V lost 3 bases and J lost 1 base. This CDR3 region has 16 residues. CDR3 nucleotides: TGTGCCAGCTCACCCGTAGGACAGGGGGAATCCTACGAGCAGTACTTC. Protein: CASSPVGQGESYEQYF.

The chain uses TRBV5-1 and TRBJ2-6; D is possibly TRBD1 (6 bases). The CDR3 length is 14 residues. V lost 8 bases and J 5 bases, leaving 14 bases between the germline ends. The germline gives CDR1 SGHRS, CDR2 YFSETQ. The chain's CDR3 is CASEPRDRANVLTF. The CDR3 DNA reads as TGCGCCAGTGAACCCCGGGACAGGGCCAACGTCCTGACTTTC. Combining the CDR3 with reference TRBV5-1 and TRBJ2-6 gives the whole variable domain KAGVTQTPRYLIKTRGQQVTLSCSPISGHRSVSWYQQTPGQGLQFLFEYFSETQRNKGNFPGRFSGRQFSNSRSEMNVSTLELGDSALYLCASEPRDRANVLTFGAGSRLTVL.

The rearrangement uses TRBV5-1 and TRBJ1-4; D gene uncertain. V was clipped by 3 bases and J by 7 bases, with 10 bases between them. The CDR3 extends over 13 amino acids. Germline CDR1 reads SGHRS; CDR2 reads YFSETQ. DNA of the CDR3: TGCGCCAGCAGCTCTGAGGGAGTTGAAAAACTGTTTTTT. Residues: CASSSEGVEKLFF.

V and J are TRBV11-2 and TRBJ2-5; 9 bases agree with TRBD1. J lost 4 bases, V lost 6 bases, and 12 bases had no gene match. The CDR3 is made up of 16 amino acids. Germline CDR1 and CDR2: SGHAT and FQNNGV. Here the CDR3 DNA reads TGTGCCAGCAGGCCCTACGGGACAGGGATAGGAGAGACCCAGTACTTC. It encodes CASRPYGTGIGETQYF.

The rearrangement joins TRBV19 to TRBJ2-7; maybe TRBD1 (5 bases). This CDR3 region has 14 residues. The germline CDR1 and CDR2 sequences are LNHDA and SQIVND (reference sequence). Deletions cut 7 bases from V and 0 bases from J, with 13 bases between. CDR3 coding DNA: TGTGCCAGTAATCGACAGATCAGCTCCTACGAGCAGTACTTC. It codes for CASNRQISSYEQYF.

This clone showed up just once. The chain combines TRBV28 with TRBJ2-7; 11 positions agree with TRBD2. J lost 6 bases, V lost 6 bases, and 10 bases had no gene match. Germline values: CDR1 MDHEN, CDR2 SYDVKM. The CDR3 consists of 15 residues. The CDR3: CASSDRLAGSGEQYF. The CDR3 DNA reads TGTGCCAGCAGCGATCGACTAGCGGGGTCGGGCGAGCAGTACTTC. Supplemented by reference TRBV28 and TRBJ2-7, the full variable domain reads DVKVTQSSRYLVKRTGEKVFLECVQDMDHENMFWYRQDPGLGLRLIYFSYDVKMKEKGDIPEGYSVSREKKERFSLILESASTNQTSMYLCASSDRLAGSGEQYFGPGTRLTVT.

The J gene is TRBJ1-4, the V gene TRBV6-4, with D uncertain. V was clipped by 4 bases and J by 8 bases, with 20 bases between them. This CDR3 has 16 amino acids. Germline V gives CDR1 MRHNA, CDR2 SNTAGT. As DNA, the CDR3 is TGTGCCAGCAGTGTGAACGGAAGGAAGGACGGAGAAAAACTGTTTTTT. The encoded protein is CASSVNGRKDGEKLFF.

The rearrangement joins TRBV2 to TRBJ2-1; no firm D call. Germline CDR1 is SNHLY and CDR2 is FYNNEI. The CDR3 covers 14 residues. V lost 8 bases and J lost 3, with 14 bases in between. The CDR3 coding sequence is TGTGCCAGCGACCCGGGTAGGGTCTACAATGAGCAGTTCTTC. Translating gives CASDPGRVYNEQFF.

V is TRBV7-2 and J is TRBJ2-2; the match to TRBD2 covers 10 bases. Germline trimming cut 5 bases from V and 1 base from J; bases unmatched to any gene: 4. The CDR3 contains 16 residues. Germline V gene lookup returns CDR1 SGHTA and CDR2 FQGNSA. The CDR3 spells CASSSPSGRNTGELFF. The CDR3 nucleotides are TGTGCCAGCAGCAGTCCTAGCGGGAGGAACACCGGGGAGCTGTTTTTT.

The CDR3 protein is CASSEGGGGNTDTQYF. DNA of the CDR3: TGTGCCAGCAGTGAAGGGGGGGGCGGGAACACAGATACGCAGTATTTT. The chain couples TRBV6-1 to TRBJ2-3, with a tentative D call TRBD2 (7 bases). This CDR3 is built from 16 residues. Looked up from germline, CDR1 is MNHNS and CDR2 is SASEGT. Between the trimmed V and J ends, which lost 1 base and 2 bases, there was a span of 13 bases.